This T cell receptor beta chain was documented in a study of technical replicates of blood from a few donors. The table came from immunoSEQ multiplex PCR; TCRdb's copy has only in-frame clones and leaves some out. Of 75,000 to 100,000 clones listed, about 95% were seen once; the top ten hold 0.25% to 0.35%. Sample: T cells isolated from PBMCs. The TCR sequence derives from a human donor in good health.

CDR3 amino acids: CASSETSGSRIQYF. The CDR3 coding sequence is TGTGCCAGCAGCGAGACTAGCGGGAGCAGAATCCAGTACTTC. The J gene is TRBJ2-5, the V gene TRBV7-9; 12 bases are shared with TRBD2. The CDR3 is made up of 14 amino acids. Trimming removed 5 bases from V and 10 bases from J; junction bases left unmatched: 8. Germline CDR1 and CDR2: SEHNR and FQNEAQ (reference sequence).